The source of this T cell receptor (beta chain) is a study of beta chain features in type 1 diabetes. Study-wide points: All four CD4+ subsets of Type 1 diabetes patients contained TCRB CDR3s that were moderately but significantly shorter.

The CDR3 covers 14 residues. Germline V gives CDR1 SGHKS, CDR2 YYEKEE (reference sequence). V was clipped by 5 bases and J by 7 bases; unmatched bases: 5. The sample holds a few counts of this clone. Its specificity is not known. Of the isolated RNA, all was reverse transcribed, and so the sequenced material was expressed TCRB transcripts. Libraries were prepared by immunoSEQ multiplex PCR; TCRdb keeps only in-frame clonotypes and omits some of them. The sample includes some 140,000 clones, around 10% seen only once; the top ten take over 0.6%. J is TRBJ1-6 and V is TRBV5-5, with 8 bases identical to TRBD1. The TCR originated in a man aged 25-45 years with type 1 diabetes. The specimen sequenced was central memory CD4+ T cells from blood. CDR3 DNA sequence: TGTGCCAGCAGAACATGGGACAGGAATTCACCCCTCCACTTT. Amino acid sequence: CASRTWDRNSPLHF.